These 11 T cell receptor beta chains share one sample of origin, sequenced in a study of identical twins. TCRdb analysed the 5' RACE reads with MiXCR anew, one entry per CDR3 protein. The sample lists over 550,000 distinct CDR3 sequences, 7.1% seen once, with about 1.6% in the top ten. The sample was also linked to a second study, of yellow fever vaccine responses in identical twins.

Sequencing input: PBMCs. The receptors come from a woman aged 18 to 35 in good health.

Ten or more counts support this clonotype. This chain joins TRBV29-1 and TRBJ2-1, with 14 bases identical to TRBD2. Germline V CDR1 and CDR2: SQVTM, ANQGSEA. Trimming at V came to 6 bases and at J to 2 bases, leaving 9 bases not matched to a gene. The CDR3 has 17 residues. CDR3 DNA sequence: TGCAGCGTAACGGGACTAGCGGGGGATTATACCTACAATGAGCAGTTCTTC. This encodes CSVTGLAGDYTYNEQFF.

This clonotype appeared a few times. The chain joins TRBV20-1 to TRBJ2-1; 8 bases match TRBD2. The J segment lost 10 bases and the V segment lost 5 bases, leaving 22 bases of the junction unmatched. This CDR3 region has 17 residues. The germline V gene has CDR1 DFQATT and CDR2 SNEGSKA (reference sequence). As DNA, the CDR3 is TGCAGTGCTCTCCCCCCTCCCGGGACTAGTGACCTTTGGGAGCAGTTCTTC. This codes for CSALPPPGTSDLWEQFF.

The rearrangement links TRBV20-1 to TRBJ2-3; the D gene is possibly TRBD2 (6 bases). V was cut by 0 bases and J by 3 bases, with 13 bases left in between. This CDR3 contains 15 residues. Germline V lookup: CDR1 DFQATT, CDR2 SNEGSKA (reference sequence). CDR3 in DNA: TGCAGTGCTAGAGATTACGGCGGGAAAACAGATACGCAGTATTTT. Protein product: CSARDYGGKTDTQYF.

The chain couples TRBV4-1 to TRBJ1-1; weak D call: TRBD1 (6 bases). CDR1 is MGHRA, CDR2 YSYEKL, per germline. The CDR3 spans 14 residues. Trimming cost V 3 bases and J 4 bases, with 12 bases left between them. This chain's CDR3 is CASSQGKGGTEAFF. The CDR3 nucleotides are TGCGCCAGCAGCCAGGGAAAAGGGGGCACTGAAGCTTTCTTT.

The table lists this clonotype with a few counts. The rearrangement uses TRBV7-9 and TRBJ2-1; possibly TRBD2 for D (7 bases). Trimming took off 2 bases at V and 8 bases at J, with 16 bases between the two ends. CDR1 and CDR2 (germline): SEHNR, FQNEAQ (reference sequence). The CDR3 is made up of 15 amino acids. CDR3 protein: CASSLPTSGGYEQFF. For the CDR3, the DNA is TGTGCCAGCAGCTTACCCACTTCGGGGGGCTATGAGCAGTTCTTC. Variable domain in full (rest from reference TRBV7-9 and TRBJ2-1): DTGVSQNPRHKITKRGQNVTFRCDPISEHNRLYWYRQTLGQGPEFLTYFQNEAQLEKSRLLSDRFSAERPKGSFSTLEIQRTEQGDSAMYLCASSLPTSGGYEQFFGPGTRLTVL.

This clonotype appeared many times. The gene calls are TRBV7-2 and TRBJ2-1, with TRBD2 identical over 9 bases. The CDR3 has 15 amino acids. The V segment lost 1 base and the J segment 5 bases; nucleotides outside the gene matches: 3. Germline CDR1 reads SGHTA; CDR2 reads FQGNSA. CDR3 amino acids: CASSLVSSGNNEQFF. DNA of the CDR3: TGTGCCAGCAGCTTAGTTTCTAGCGGGAACAATGAGCAGTTCTTC.

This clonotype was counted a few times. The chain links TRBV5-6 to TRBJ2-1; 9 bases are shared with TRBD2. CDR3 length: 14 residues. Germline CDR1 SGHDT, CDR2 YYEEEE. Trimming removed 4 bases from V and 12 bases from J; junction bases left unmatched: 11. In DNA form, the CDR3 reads TGTGCCAGCAGCCTCGGGCTAGCGGGGTTTTGGCAGTTCTTC. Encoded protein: CASSLGLAGFWQFF. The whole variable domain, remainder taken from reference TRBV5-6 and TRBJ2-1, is DAGVTQSPTHLIKTRGQQVTLRCSPKSGHDTVSWYQQALGQGPQFIFQYYEEEERQRGNFPDRFSGHQFPNYSSELNVNALLLGDSALYLCASSLGLAGFWQFFGPGTRLTVL.

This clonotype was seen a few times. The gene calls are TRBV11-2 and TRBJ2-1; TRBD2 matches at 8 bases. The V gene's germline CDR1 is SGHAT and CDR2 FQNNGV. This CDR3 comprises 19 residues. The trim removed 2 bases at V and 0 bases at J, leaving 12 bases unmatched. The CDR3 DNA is TGTGCCAGCAGCTTACAGCAGAAAACTAGCGGATTCTCCTACAATGAGCAGTTCTTC. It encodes CASSLQQKTSGFSYNEQFF.

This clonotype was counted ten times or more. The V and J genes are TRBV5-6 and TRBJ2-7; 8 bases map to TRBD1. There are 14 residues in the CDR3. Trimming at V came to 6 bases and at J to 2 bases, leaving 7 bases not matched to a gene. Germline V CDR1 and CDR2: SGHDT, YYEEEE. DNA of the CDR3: TGTGCCAGCACCACGGGACAGGTGACCTACGAGCAGTACTTC. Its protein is CASTTGQVTYEQYF.

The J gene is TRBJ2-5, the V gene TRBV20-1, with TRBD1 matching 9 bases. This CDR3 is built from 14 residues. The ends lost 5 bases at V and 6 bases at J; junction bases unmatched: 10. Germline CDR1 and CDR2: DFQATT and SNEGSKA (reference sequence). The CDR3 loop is CSAPRDREAKTQYF. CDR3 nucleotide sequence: TGCAGTGCTCCCCGGGACAGGGAGGCGAAGACCCAGTACTTC.

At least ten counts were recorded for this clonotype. CDR3 coding DNA: TGTGCCAGCAGTTATCGTCTTCTCACCGGGGAGCTGTTTTTT. This translates into CASSYRLLTGELFF. The chain carries TRBV6-5 and TRBJ2-2; D remains unclear. The CDR3 consists of 14 residues. The V gene lost 3 bases and the J gene lost 4 bases, with 9 bases spanning the gap. Germline loops: CDR1 MNHEY, CDR2 SVGAGI.